Listed here is a single TCR beta chain. Its antigen is not yet known. Per-base quality was not reported, and no clone a single base away is much larger than it. This entry belongs to a study of T cell repertoires in cytomegalovirus infection (dated by TCRdb to between 2017 and 2020). As for the study more broadly: Because public TCR beta signatures pointed to carriage of CMV infection together with the matching HLA type, the HLA type of each donor mattered for the analysis.

Broad study findings and their caveats: The ex vivo response was dominated by HLA-C-restricted CMV-specific TCR beta clonotypes, which also provided the single most frequent clonotype in two of eight donors. In both this cohort and an independent cohort of several hundred donors, the cumulative frequency of public TCR beta family members distinguished carriers of CMV infection plus the relevant HLA type.

Instrument on record: Illumina HiSeq 1500. Starting from the raw public reads, TCRdb applied fastp trimming at Q25, assembled clones with MiXCR and retained in-frame beta chains. Each CDR3 protein gets just one entry, which takes the most common genes and DNA from the rows behind it. A total of under 800,000 distinct CDR3 sequences appear in this sample, 24% of them only once. The ten largest clonotypes hold around 8% of the sample. The germline V gene sets CDR1 to MDHEN and CDR2 to SYDVKM. The germline ends are 17 bases apart after V is trimmed by 5 bases and J by 4 bases. Its CDR3 holds 15 amino acids, cysteine through phenylalanine. The DNA shown is the 45-base CDR3, in frame from base 1.

Material for sequencing was CD8+ T cells from PBMCs. The chain couples TRBV28 to TRBJ1-2; the D region possibly corresponds to TRBD1 (6 bases align). This TCR was sampled from a human donor in good health (CMV status not recorded). Some clones in this sample may be carry-over from other donors' samples. This receptor carries the CDR3 CASSRRGGITYGYTF. The nucleotide sequence reads as follows: TGTGCCAGCAGTCGCCGGGGGGGCATTACCTATGGCTACACCTTC.